This T cell receptor (beta chain) was obtained from a study of shared clonotypes between healthy human individuals. Turning to the study itself: Each donor contributed plates that comprised three CD4 naive, three CD4 memory, two CD8 naive and one CD8 memory.

This clone has a single count. The antigen is undetermined. Germline assignment: CDR1 SGHKS and CDR2 YYEKEE (reference sequence). Trimming removed 5 bases at V and 0 bases at J, with 15 bases between. There are 16 residues in the CDR3. Study-wide points: A handful of donors shared 4.5% to 6.5% of their naive CD4 clonotypes. Deeper or shallower sequencing was expected to change how clonotypes are shared among donors. What limited the represented genetic and exposure-history diversity was the small number of donors.

Sequenced by immunoSEQ multiplex PCR; TCRdb stores in-frame clones only, minus some. Of over a million clones listed, roughly 96% are singletons. Sequencing was carried out using naive CD4+ T cells sorted from blood. Subset reported: CD45RA+ positively selected. This clonotype was obtained from a man younger than 45 in good health. The chain joins TRBV5-5 to TRBJ1-5, with D possibly TRBD1 on 5 matching bases. Here the CDR3 DNA reads TGTGCCAGCAGTCACCGGGACGCTTATAGCAATCAGCCCCAGCATTTT. Its translation is CASSHRDAYSNQPQHF. Supplemented by reference TRBV5-5 and TRBJ1-5, the full variable domain reads DAGVTQSPTHLIKTRGQQVTLRCSPISGHKSVSWYQQVLGQGPQFIFQYYEKEERGRGNFPDRFSARQFPNYSSELNVNALLLGDSALYLCASSHRDAYSNQPQHFGDGTRLSIL.